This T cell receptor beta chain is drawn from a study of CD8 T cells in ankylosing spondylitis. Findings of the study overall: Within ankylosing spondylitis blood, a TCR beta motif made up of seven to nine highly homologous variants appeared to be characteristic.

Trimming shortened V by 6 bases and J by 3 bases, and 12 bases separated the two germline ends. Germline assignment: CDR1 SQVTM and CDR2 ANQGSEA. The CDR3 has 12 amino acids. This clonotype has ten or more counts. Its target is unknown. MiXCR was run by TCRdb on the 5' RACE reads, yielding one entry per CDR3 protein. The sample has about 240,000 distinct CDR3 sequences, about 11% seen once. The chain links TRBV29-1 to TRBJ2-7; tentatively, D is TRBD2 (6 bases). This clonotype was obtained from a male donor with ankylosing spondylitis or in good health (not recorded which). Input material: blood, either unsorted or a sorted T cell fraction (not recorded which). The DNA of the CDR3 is TGCAGCGTATTAACTAGCAGCTACGAGCAGTACTTC. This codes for CSVLTSSYEQYF.